Listed below are T cell receptor beta chains from one sample, sequenced in a study of cytomegalovirus exposure and HLA in healthy donors. TCRdb's table, derived via immunoSEQ multiplex PCR, lists solely in-frame clones and lacks some. This sample has 75,000 to 100,000 clones, with around 81% found just once. The sequencing sample was made of PBMCs. The receptor source for this set is a man aged 30-40 years in good health and CMV-seronegative. Both conserved end residues are part of each CDR3. D genes are given only for firm matches. Clone size is shown for a subset of rows, as once, few, many or a class of expanded clone.

V,D,size,J,DNA,CDR3
TRBV27,TRBD1,-,TRBJ2-5,TGTGCCAGCAGTTTAGCTCCTCGGACAGGGGGGCAAGAGACCCAGTACTTC,CASSLAPRTGGQETQYF
TRBV9,-,-,TRBJ1-1,TGTGCCAGCAGCCCCGGGGACACTGAAGCTTTCTTT,CASSPGDTEAFF
TRBV13,-,many,TRBJ1-1,TGTGCCAGCAGCTTCGGGGAGAACACTGAAGCTTTCTTT,CASSFGENTEAFF
TRBV9,TRBD1,once,TRBJ2-3,TGTGCCAGCAGCGCCGGGACAGACACAGATACGCAGTATTTT,CASSAGTDTDTQYF
TRBV7-9,-,-,TRBJ1-1,TGTGCCAGCAGCCCTGGCGGATACGGGAGGGAAGCTTTCTTT,CASSPGGYGREAFF
TRBV19,-,-,TRBJ2-1,TGTGCCAGTAGTACGGCGGGAAATCCGGGGTATGAGCAGTTCTTC,CASSTAGNPGYEQFF
TRBV11-3,TRBD1,-,TRBJ1-2,TGTGCCAGCAGCTCTAGGACAGGGAGGGATGGCTACACCTTC,CASSSRTGRDGYTF
TRBV18,TRBD1,-,TRBJ1-4,TGTGCCAGCTCACCAAACAGGGGTACCGGTGAAAAACTGTTTTTT,CASSPNRGTGEKLFF
TRBV5-1,TRBD1,-,TRBJ2-3,TGCGCCAGCACTCTCTCGGGACAGAGCACAGATACGCAGTATTTT,CASTLSGQSTDTQYF
TRBV5-1,TRBD2,-,TRBJ2-5,TGCGCCAGCAGCTTGGCCGGGGGGGTCCACGAGACCCAGTACTTC,CASSLAGGVHETQYF
TRBV18,TRBD1,few,TRBJ1-2,TGTGCCAGCTCACCCTACCGGGACAGGGGCTACATAACCAAAAACCTCGGGGATGGCTACACCTTC,CASSPYRDRGYITKNLGDGYTF
TRBV27,TRBD1,-,TRBJ1-2,TGTGCCAGCAGTTTACGTCCCGGGACAGGGGCTGGGGGCTACACCTTC,CASSLRPGTGAGGYTF
TRBV4-2,TRBD2,-,TRBJ2-3,TGTGCCAGCAGCCGGGTAGCGGGGGCACCTAACCTGTTGACAGATACGCAGTATTTT,CASSRVAGAPNLLTDTQYF
TRBV11-2,TRBD1,-,TRBJ1-1,TGTGCCAGCAGCCCGACGACAGGGGTGAACACTGAAGCTTTCTTT,CASSPTTGVNTEAFF
TRBV6-1,TRBD1,-,TRBJ1-2,TGTGCCAGCAGTTATACAGGGGCGGATGGCTACACCTTC,CASSYTGADGYTF
TRBV5-1,-,-,TRBJ1-2,TGCGCCAGCAGCCCGAGACCGGGACTACAAGAGGGCTACACCTTC,CASSPRPGLQEGYTF
TRBV10-2,-,-,TRBJ2-3,TGCGCCAGCAGAGGACAGTTTAACACAGATACGCAGTATTTT,CASRGQFNTDTQYF
TRBV15,TRBD1,-,TRBJ1-3,TGTGCCACCAGCTTAGGGACAGGGGGCACTGGAAACACCATATATTTT,CATSLGTGGTGNTIYF
TRBV11-2,-,-,TRBJ2-2,TGTGCCACTCCAGGGGGGCATCTTTACACCGGGGAGCTGTTTTTT,CATPGGHLYTGELFF
TRBV19,-,-,TRBJ1-2,TGTGCCAGTACAGGGAACTATGGCTACACCTTC,CASTGNYGYTF
TRBV5-6,-,-,TRBJ1-2,TGTGCCAGCTATTCGAATCGCGCGACCCTCAGGGCCCCCAGGGGAGGCTACACCTTC,CASYSNRATLRAPRGGYTF
TRBV6-6,-,few,TRBJ1-2,TGTGCCAGCAGTCGGCAACAGGGTCAAGCTAACTATGGCTACACCTTC,CASSRQQGQANYGYTF